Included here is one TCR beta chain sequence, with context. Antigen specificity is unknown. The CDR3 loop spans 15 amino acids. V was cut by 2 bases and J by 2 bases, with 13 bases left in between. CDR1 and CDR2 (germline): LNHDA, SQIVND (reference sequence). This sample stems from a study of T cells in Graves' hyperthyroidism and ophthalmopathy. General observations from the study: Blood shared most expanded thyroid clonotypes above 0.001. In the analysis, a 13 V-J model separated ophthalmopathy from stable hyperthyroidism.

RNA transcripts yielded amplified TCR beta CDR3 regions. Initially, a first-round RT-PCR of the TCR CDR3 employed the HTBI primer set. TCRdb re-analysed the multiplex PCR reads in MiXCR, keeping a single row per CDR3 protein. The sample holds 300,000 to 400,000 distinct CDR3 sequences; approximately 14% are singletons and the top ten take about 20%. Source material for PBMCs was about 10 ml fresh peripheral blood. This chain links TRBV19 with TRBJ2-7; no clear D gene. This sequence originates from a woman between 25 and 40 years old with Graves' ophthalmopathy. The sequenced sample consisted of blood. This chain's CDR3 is CASSIKVIWAYEQYF. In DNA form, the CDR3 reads TGTGCCAGTAGTATAAAGGTAATATGGGCCTACGAGCAGTACTTC.